A selection of T cell receptor beta chains follows, all from one sample in a study of T-cell reconstitution after alpha-beta-depleted transplantation in children. TCRdb passed the PCR reads through MiXCR, listing each CDR3 protein once. The sample lists fewer than 550,000 distinct CDR3 sequences, roughly a tenth occurring once. Specimen: PBMCs, collected before TCRalphabeta/CD19-depleted stem cell transplant. Receptor source: a child aged 2 to 10 with inherited bone marrow failure, due to receive a stem cell transplant. Each CDR3 is given with its conserved first and last residue. D genes are given only for firm matches. A clone size is listed for some rows: how often the clone was seen (once, few, many), or a class if it is expanded.

v_call	d_call	j_call	clone_size	cdr3_aa	cdr3_nt
TRBV2	-	TRBJ2-2	many	CASSGPSVSTGELFF	TGTGCCAGCAGTGGGCCTAGCGTTAGCACCGGGGAGCTGTTTTTT
TRBV18	-	TRBJ2-5	many	CASSTTVGTGEETQYF	TGTGCCAGCTCTACCACGGTCGGGACTGGAGAAGAGACCCAGTACTTC
TRBV5-1	-	TRBJ1-3	many	CASSLVGTGNTIYF	TGCGCCAGCAGCTTGGTCGGCACTGGAAACACCATATATTTT
TRBV7-2	-	TRBJ2-3	many	CASSLVNALTDTQYF	TGTGCCAGCAGCTTAGTTAACGCCTTGACAGATACGCAGTATTTT
TRBV10-2	-	TRBJ2-4	few	CASSAGTKNIQYF	TGCGCCAGCAGTGCGGGAACCAAAAACATTCAGTACTTC
TRBV27	-	TRBJ2-5	few	CASSLSLWETQYF	TGTGCCAGCAGTTTAAGCCTTTGGGAGACCCAGTACTTC
TRBV20-1	-	TRBJ2-7	-	CIADEVWGYYEQYF	TGCATTGCTGACGAGGTTTGGGGTTACTACGAGCAGTACTTC
TRBV20-1	-	TRBJ2-3	few	CSAMRTAYSTDTQYF	TGCAGTGCTATGCGGACCGCTTACAGCACAGATACGCAGTATTTT
TRBV6-5	-	TRBJ2-3	few	CASSSSGNLRGDTQYF	-
TRBV28	-	TRBJ1-3	many	CASTAPASGNTIYF	TGTGCCAGCACGGCTCCAGCCTCTGGAAACACCATATATTTT